This record looks at one T cell receptor beta chain sequence and its context. The source of the sample is a study of blood T cell repertoires in COVID-19. The overall study: Sites in the United States, Italy and Spain provided acute and convalescent COVID-19 samples. In each case, the material was cDNA or gDNA derived from T cells, B-cell-depleted T cells, or PBMCs.

After removal of 3 bases from V and 0 bases from J, the junction contained 3 bases not matched to a gene. Germline values: CDR1 LGHNA, CDR2 YNFKEQ. The CDR3 totals 16 residues. In the original workflow: For nucleated cells, counts were estimated from reference gene primer amplification. Repertoires were generated with immunoSEQ multiplex PCR, while TCRdb's copy carries only in-frame clones and drops some. The D gene and trimming were derived from the DNA, and the V and J assignments and clone size from that table. The sample records about 98,000 clones, 82% being singletons. The chain couples TRBV4-2 to TRBJ2-5, with TRBD2 identical over 11 bases. The sequencing sample was made of peripheral blood. This receptor was obtained from a man between 70 and 80 years old with active or convalescent COVID-19. The DNA of the CDR3 is TGTGCCAGCAGCCAGTTGACTAGCGGGGACCAAGAGACCCAGTACTTC. This encodes CASSQLTSGDQETQYF.